This TCR beta chain was observed in a study of Ad26.COV2.S vaccination and SARS-CoV-2 variants. On the study more broadly: Donor had been placed in the Ad26.COV2.S arm of the COV1001 trial. The authors gave Ad26.COV2.S intramuscularly, either once or twice 56 days apart.

In regard to this clone: Its antigen is unidentified. This sample also contains other DNA sequences that code for the same CDR3.

Study-level findings and limits: Vaccinees showed greater spike-specific TCR breadth than placebo recipients. Once vaccination had occurred, spike-specific CD8+ and CD4+ T cell responses reportedly showed substantial breadth.

The data were produced by immunoSEQ multiplex PCR, yet TCRdb's version contains in-frame clones alone and is incomplete. The data contain some 350,000 clones, approximately 81% of them singletons. J gave up 3 bases and V 6 bases, and 3 bases lay outside the gene matches. The germline V gene has CDR1 KGHSH and CDR2 LQKENI. There are 13 residues in the CDR3. Indicated treatment: around 19 received Ad26.COV2.S at low or high dose, single or two shots; about five received placebo; per-sample allocation not given. On day 63 after the first injection, vaccine and placebo recipients gave samples. The chain joins TRBV18 to TRBJ2-7, with TRBD1 matching over 9 bases. The sequencing here drew on peripheral blood, taken in a trial of Ad26.COV2.S vaccine versus placebo. The receptor was derived from a person between 18 and 60 years old who received the Ad26.COV2.S COVID-19 vaccine or a placebo. CDR3 coding DNA: TGTGCCAGCTCTGTGGGACAGGGCTACGAGCAGTACTTC. Protein: CASSVGQGYEQYF. Using reference TRBV18 and TRBJ2-7 for the parts outside the CDR3, the full variable domain is NAGVMQNPRHLVRRRGQEARLRCSPMKGHSHVYWYRQLPEEGLKFMVYLQKENIIDESGMPKERFSAEFPKEGPSILRIQQVVRGDSAAYFCASSVGQGYEQYFGPGTRLTVT.